This T cell receptor (beta chain) was found in a study of shared clonotypes between healthy human individuals. A remark on this clone: The antigen remains undetermined.

Only in-frame clones appear in the TCRdb table, and some are missing; sequencing was by immunoSEQ multiplex PCR. This table holds 2.5 million or so clones, 90% to 95% found once. Study outcomes and limitations: Sharing of clonotypes among donors was expected to vary with sequencing depth. Between four donors, naive CD4 clonotypes were shared at a level of roughly 5.5%. Against clonotypes common to all four donors, non-shared ones had lower generation probabilities.

V lost 5 bases, J lost 2 bases, and 16 bases lay in between. The CDR3 is 15 amino acids. CDR1 and CDR2 from the germline V gene are SGHRS and YFSETQ. The receptor was derived from a man aged 18 to 30 in good health. The sequencing input was naive CD4+ T cells sorted from blood. The subset: CD45RA+ positively selected. V and J are TRBV5-1 and TRBJ1-2; maybe TRBD1 (5 bases). For the CDR3, the DNA is TGCGCCAGCAGGCCCGAGGTGGGGGGAAACTATGGCTACACCTTC. It is translated as CASRPEVGGNYGYTF. The variable domain in full, with the rest retrieved from reference TRBV5-1 and TRBJ1-2, is KAGVTQTPRYLIKTRGQQVTLSCSPISGHRSVSWYQQTPGQGLQFLFEYFSETQRNKGNFPGRFSGRQFSNSRSEMNVSTLELGDSALYLCASRPEVGGNYGYTFGSGTRLTVV.